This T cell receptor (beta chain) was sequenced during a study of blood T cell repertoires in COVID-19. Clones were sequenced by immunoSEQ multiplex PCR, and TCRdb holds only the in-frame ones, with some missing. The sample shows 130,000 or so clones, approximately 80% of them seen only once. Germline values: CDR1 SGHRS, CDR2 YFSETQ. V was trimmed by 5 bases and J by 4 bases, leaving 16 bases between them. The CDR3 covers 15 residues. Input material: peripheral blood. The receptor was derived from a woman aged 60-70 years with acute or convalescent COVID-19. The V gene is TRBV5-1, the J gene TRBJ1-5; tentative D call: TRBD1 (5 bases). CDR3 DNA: TGCGCCAGCAGTCAGAGACCCGGGGGGAATCAGCCCCAGCATTTT. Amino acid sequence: CASSQRPGGNQPQHF. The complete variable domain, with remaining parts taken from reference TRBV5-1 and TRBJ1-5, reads KAGVTQTPRYLIKTRGQQVTLSCSPISGHRSVSWYQQTPGQGLQFLFEYFSETQRNKGNFPGRFSGRQFSNSRSEMNVSTLELGDSALYLCASSQRPGGNQPQHFGDGTRLSIL.